This T cell receptor (beta chain) was retrieved from a study of shared clonotypes between healthy human individuals (dated by TCRdb to about 2020). About the study as a whole: A few men and a couple of women, aged 18 to 49 years, made up the cohort. Between about 0.8 and 9 billion PBMCs per donor were obtained by leukapheresis. Libraries were prepared and TCR repertoires were sequenced by different laboratories using diverse techniques, in order to increase sequencing depth and limit assay-specific biases. The study deeply sequenced blood TCR repertoires of about 5 healthy adults to estimate repertoire size and the extent of clonotype sharing between individuals. For each donor, CD4 naive and CD4 memory were each run on three plates, CD8 naive on two plates, and CD8 memory on one plate.

Note on this clone: The antigen it recognizes is unknown. There are no base qualities to consult, and no much larger clone falls within one base. The identical CDR3 is also encoded by other nucleotide sequences in the sample.

The CDR1 and CDR2 encoded by the germline V gene (reference sequence) are MNHEY and SMNVEV. The CDR3 runs 15 residues from the cysteine to the phenylalanine. Here the CDR3 DNA is all that survives: 45 bases in frame from base 1. For this chain, trimming is 3 bases at the V end and 2 bases at the J end, and the number of junction bases without a gene match is 4. Broad study findings and their caveats: Rarefaction of sorted-subset datasets indicated incomplete sequencing despite the large sequencing depth. The genetic and exposure-history diversity represented was limited by the small number of donors. Based on pairwise subsampling, the degree of clonotype sharing among donors was expected to be affected by sequencing depth. About 5% of naive CD4, around 3.6% of naive CD8, 2.3% of memory CD4, and roughly 0.4% of memory CD8 clonotypes were shared across several donors. Clonotypes shared by all four sorted-subset donors showed higher generation probabilities than non-shared clonotypes. Only blood was sampled, and tissue TCR repertoires likely differ from those in blood. Naive subsets generally had larger estimated clonotype richness than memory subsets did.

CD8 naive samples consisted of CD45RO-negative cells that were positively selected for CCR7, yielding a CD45RA+CCR7+ population without TemRA cells. The donors were healthy, HIV-negative adults who had no recently reported acute infections or vaccinations. Only Caucasian adults living in Nashville, Tennessee, USA were represented among the donors. After blood collection by leukapheresis, PBMCs were isolated using Ficoll-Histopaque density gradient centrifugation and then cryopreserved in the vapor phase of liquid nitrogen. Analytical flow cytometry was used to check the purity and quantity of each magnetically sorted T cell population. Each sorted fraction had its genomic DNA isolated and then quantified by UV absorbance on a Nanodrop 2000c. Using the deep immunoSEQ assay, TCR CDR3 regions were amplified from genomic DNA by multiplex PCR. Genomic DNA extracted from each cell subset was distributed evenly over all wells of several immunoSEQ 96-well plates, and each plate served as one replicate. For sorted subsets, each replicate PCR was loaded with about 0.2 ug genomic DNA, equivalent to 30,000 or so T cell genomes. The purified libraries were quantified using a Qubit 3.0 fluorometer, sized with a Bioanalyzer 2100, and then quantified again using the KAPA Library Quantification kit. Every immunoSEQ 96-well plate was sequenced on a separate single-read 150-cycle Illumina NextSeq 550 flow cell. The paper's data handling went like this. Because only junctional sequences without quality scores were contained in the immunoSEQ output, filtering matching that applied to full-length reads could not be performed. Sequences were annotated with PyIR, a Python wrapper for IgBLAST v1.9, using IMGT germline references to assign V/J genes and CDR3. Any read was removed if the V/J assignment was weak (E-value above 1e-6), the CDR3 was missing, or the read contained stop codons, out-of-frame junctions, or ambiguous translated residues. V3J clonotypes were defined as sequences sharing an identical inferred V gene, J gene, and CDR3 amino acid sequence. Percentage overlap between repertoires was computed as shared unique clonotypes divided by the size of the smaller repertoire. Repertoire richness was assessed with RTK rarefaction, the Chao1 estimator, and Recon v2.1 estimates of unobserved clonotypes. Generation probabilities for all TCRbeta clonotypes obtained by the gDNA method from a few donors were computed using OLGA. TCRdb carries this immuneACCESS record with in-frame sequences only. Its versions omit some clonotypes, under half of them owing to an unresolved V gene in the studies checked, with the rest unexplained. V, J and clone size were drawn from that table, and D and trimming were deduced from the DNA. For this sample the table gives about 2,200,000 clones, of which 93% were detected only once. The ten largest make up more than 1.5% of the sample.

The chain couples TRBV27 to TRBJ1-3; 7 middle bases align to TRBD1. This TCR was recovered from a man aged 18 to 30 in good health. Some clones in this sample may be carry-over from other donors' samples. Sequencing was done on a sample of naive CD8+ T cells from PBMCs. Explained via the paper, the cell subset or site label denotes: CD45RA+CCR7+. The CDR3 protein: CASSLRGPAGNTIYF. The sequence in DNA is TGTGCCAGCAGTTTGAGGGGGCCGGCTGGAAACACCATATATTTT.